Presented here are 15 T cell receptor beta chains from one specimen sequenced in a study of blood T cell repertoires in COVID-19. The data were produced by immunoSEQ multiplex PCR, yet TCRdb's version contains in-frame clones alone and is incomplete. The profile shows a few hundred thousand clones, less than 90% of them singletons. Material for sequencing was peripheral blood. Every receptor here comes from an elderly woman with active or convalescent COVID-19.

The chain recombines TRBV11-2 with TRBJ2-7, with 8 bases matching TRBD1. J was trimmed by 7 bases and V by 1 base; bases with no gene match: 15. The CDR3 has 17 amino acids. Per the germline V gene, CDR1 is SGHAT and CDR2 is FQNNGV. The CDR3 DNA reads TGTGCCAGCAGCTTAGGCCGGGACAGGCGTCTAGGTAGGGAGCAGTACTTC. Protein: CASSLGRDRRLGREQYF.

This clone has only one observation. The V and J genes are TRBV4-2 and TRBJ2-5, with TRBD1 matching 8 bases. Germline values: CDR1 LGHNA, CDR2 YNFKEQ. The ends lost 4 bases at V and 0 bases at J; junction bases unmatched: 4. The CDR3 length is 15 residues. Here the CDR3 DNA reads TGTGCCAGCAGCCGCGGGACAGGTGACCAAGAGACCCAGTACTTC. Translated: CASSRGTGDQETQYF.

J is TRBJ1-1 and V is TRBV29-1; D possibly corresponds to TRBD1 (6 bases). The CDR3 is 13 residues long. Germline V CDR1 and CDR2: SQVTM, ANQGSEA. V was trimmed by 7 bases and J by 1 base, leaving 13 bases between them. CDR3 DNA: TGCAGCGCCCCATTACAGGGGAACACTGAAGCTTTCTTT. Its protein is CSAPLQGNTEAFF.

The chain uses TRBV19 and TRBJ2-2, with 9 bases identical to TRBD1. CDR1 is LNHDA, CDR2 SQIVND, per germline (reference sequence). The length of the CDR3 is 15 residues. V trimming: 7 bases; J trimming: 2 bases; junction bases outside the gene matches: 5. CDR3 bases: TGTGCCAGTACCGGGACAGGGCTCAACACCGGGGAGCTGTTTTTT. Amino acid sequence: CASTGTGLNTGELFF.

The genes are TRBV7-8 and TRBJ2-3; D unclear. Looked up from germline, CDR1 is SGHVS and CDR2 is FQNEAQ. Trimming removed 0 bases from V and 8 bases from J, with 15 bases in between. This CDR3 contains 15 residues. This chain's CDR3 is CASSLAASETGTQYF. Here the CDR3 DNA reads TGTGCCAGCAGCTTAGCGGCGTCAGAAACGGGTACGCAGTATTTT.

In this sample, this clone turned up once. This chain joins TRBV3-1 (or the pseudogene TRBV3-2) and TRBJ2-1, with D possibly matching TRBD2 (5 bases). V was pared by 3 bases and J by 12 bases, with 18 bases between. This CDR3 has 14 residues. From germline, CDR1 is LGHDT and CDR2 YNNKEL (reference sequence). This CDR3 is CASSHNGEGSRQFF. For the CDR3, the DNA is TGTGCCAGCAGCCACAACGGTGAGGGCAGTAGGCAGTTCTTC.

V and J are TRBV30 and TRBJ2-3; TRBD2 aligns across 8 bases. The germline V gene encodes CDR1 GTSNPN and CDR2 SVGIG (reference sequence). The CDR3 length is 13 residues. J lost 6 bases, V lost 4 bases, and 6 bases had no gene match. The CDR3 is CAWISVAGDTQYF. The CDR3 nucleotides read TGTGCCTGGATTTCGGTAGCGGGGGATACGCAGTATTTT.

The J gene is TRBJ2-5, the V gene TRBV5-1, with TRBD1 identical over 10 bases. The CDR3 spans 16 residues. Per the germline V gene, CDR1 is SGHRS and CDR2 is YFSETQ. Germline trimming cut 8 bases from V and 2 bases from J; bases unmatched to any gene: 12. The CDR3 bases are TGCGCCAGTCGACAGGGGGCAGGGGGGCGGCAAGAGACCCAGTACTTC. As protein: CASRQGAGGRQETQYF.

The J gene is TRBJ2-7, the V gene TRBV7-6; TRBD1 agrees at 9 bases. V trimming: 0 bases; J trimming: 2 bases; junction bases outside the gene matches: 2. Looked up from germline, CDR1 is SGHVS and CDR2 is FNYEAQ. CDR3 length: 15 residues. CDR3 residues: CASSLATGGPYEQYF. CDR3 sequence (DNA): TGTGCCAGCAGCTTAGCCACAGGGGGCCCCTACGAGCAGTACTTC. Based on the CDR3 plus reference TRBV7-6 and TRBJ2-7, the full variable domain is GAGVSQSPRYKVTKRGQDVALRCDPISGHVSLYWYRQALGQGPEFLTYFNYEAQQDKSGLPNDRFSAERPEGSISTLTIQRTEQRDSAMYRCASSLATGGPYEQYFGPGTRLTVT.

This clone was seen a handful of times. CDR3 amino acids: CASSIRENQPQHF. CDR3 sequence (DNA): TGTGCCAGTAGTATTCGAGAAAATCAGCCCCAGCATTTT. The chain carries TRBV19 and TRBJ1-5, with D unresolved. V lost 3 bases, J lost 4 bases, and 7 bases lay in between. The CDR3 runs 13 residues. Germline CDR1 is LNHDA and CDR2 is SQIVND (reference sequence). The variable domain in full, completed from reference TRBV19 and TRBJ1-5, reads DGGITQSPKYLFRKEGQNVTLSCEQNLNHDAMYWYRQDPGQGLRLIYYSQIVNDFQKGDIAEGYSVSREKKESFPLTVTSAQKNPTAFYLCASSIRENQPQHFGDGTRLSIL.

The chain has TRBV7-3 and TRBJ2-5, with TRBD2 identical over 11 bases. CDR1 and CDR2 (germline): SGHTA, FQGTGA. V trimming: 5 bases; J trimming: 4 bases; junction bases outside the gene matches: 3. CDR3 length: 14 amino acids. The CDR3 DNA follows: TGTGCCAGCAGCGTTAGCGGGAGGGGAGAGACCCAGTACTTC. Translating it yields CASSVSGRGETQYF.

The V call is TRBV4-2, the J call TRBJ2-3; 7 nucleotides align to TRBD2. Germline V lookup: CDR1 LGHNA, CDR2 YNFKEQ. The V and J ends lost 4 bases and 4 bases, in that order; junction bases with no gene match: 8. The CDR3 totals 15 residues. In nucleotides, the CDR3 is TGTGCCAGCAGCCGGACCGGCGGGAGTCCAGATACGCAGTATTTT. Protein product: CASSRTGGSPDTQYF.

The CDR3 is CASSSMINEQFF. For the CDR3, the DNA is TGTGCCAGCAGCTCTATGATCAATGAGCAGTTCTTC. The chain combines TRBV7-6 with TRBJ2-1; D unresolved. V was clipped by 4 bases and J by 6 bases, with 7 bases between them. Germline values: CDR1 SGHVS, CDR2 FNYEAQ. The CDR3 covers 12 residues.

V and J are TRBV30 and TRBJ2-3; D is perhaps TRBD1 (5 bases). The germline V gene encodes CDR1 GTSNPN and CDR2 SVGIG (reference sequence). V lost 1 base and J 5 bases, leaving 7 bases between the germline ends. This CDR3 is built from 12 residues. The CDR3 DNA follows: TGTGCCTGGAGTGCAGGGTTAGATACGCAGTATTTT. This codes for CAWSAGLDTQYF.

This clone was picked up a small number of times. The V gene is TRBV2, the J gene TRBJ1-1, with D maybe TRBD1 (5 bases). This CDR3 comprises 13 residues. CDR1 is SNHLY, CDR2 FYNNEI, per germline. Trimming left V 7 bases short and J 4 bases short, with 13 bases between. DNA for the CDR3: TGTGCCAGCACCTTACGGGGGGGCACTGAAGCTTTCTTT. Translation: CASTLRGGTEAFF.